This T cell receptor (beta chain) emerged from a study of T cell responses to AZD1222 COVID-19 vaccine. Sequencing used immunoSEQ multiplex PCR; TCRdb keeps in-frame clones, though not all of them. This sample has some 110,000 clones, with about 88% found just once. With regard to this clone: Its antigen is as yet unknown.

The CDR3 loop spans 14 amino acids. Germline V gene data show CDR1 as MNHEY and CDR2 as SVGEGT. Trimming removed 6 bases at V and 4 bases at J, with 13 bases between. Study-level points and caveats: With dominance at 160-218 and 743-854, vaccine-associated CD4 TCRs spanned spike. Seropositivity was recorded at baseline in only six AZD1222 recipients. In a largely white British group with more females than males, clonal diversity was possibly underestimated.

The chain carries TRBV6-2 or TRBV6-3 and TRBJ2-1; D uncertain. The sequencing used peripheral blood, collected on day 0 of AZD1222 vaccination. This receptor was taken from an adult in good health. The CDR3 loop is CASSQDRKYNEQFF. In nucleotides, the CDR3 is TGTGCCAGCAGCCAGGACCGAAAATACAATGAGCAGTTCTTC.